This TCR beta chain was sequenced for a study of PD-1 blockade in mismatch repair-deficient tumors. TCRs were sequenced from a few patients responding to pembrolizumab. Assay used: immunoSEQ multiplex PCR; TCRdb lists only in-frame clones, some missing. The sample yields about 79,000 clones, about 82% seen once. The CDR3 has 14 residues. V gave up 5 bases and J gave up 2 bases; unmatched junction bases: 6. Germline V gene data show CDR1 as SGHTA and CDR2 as FQGNSA. The rearrangement uses TRBV7-2 and TRBJ2-7; the match to TRBD1 covers 7 bases. The material was peripheral blood, obtained 44 weeks after starting pembrolizumab. This receptor was taken from an adult with mismatch repair-deficient cancer. CDR3 coding DNA: TGTGCCAGCAGCAGGGGACAGCGAACCTACGAGCAGTACTTC. Translated: CASSRGQRTYEQYF.